Given below is one T cell receptor beta chain in context. As yet, its antigen is unknown. In the naive CD8 group, cells lacked CD45RO and were positively selected for CCR7, so terminally differentiated effector memory CD45RA+ cells were left out. Donors were healthy HIV-negative adults without recent acute infections or vaccinations. This sample stems from a study of shared clonotypes between healthy human individuals. Findings of the study overall: As a rule, naive subsets had a larger estimated richness than memory subsets. Clonotypes shared by all four sorted-subset donors had higher generation probabilities than non-shared clonotypes.

V was shortened by 3 bases and J by 0 bases, with 9 bases between the two germline ends. The germline gives CDR1 SGHTA, CDR2 FQGTGA. The CDR3 has 15 residues. The protocol was immunoSEQ multiplex PCR, while the TCRdb copy is restricted to in-frame clones and leaves out a portion. Here the sample spans some 2 million clones, about 95% being singletons. Sequencing was carried out using naive CD8+ T cells sorted from blood. The rearrangement links TRBV7-3 to TRBJ2-1, with D perhaps matching TRBD1 or TRBD2 (5 bases each). The origin of this receptor is a man between 18 and 29 years old in good health. The CDR3 spells CASSLGDNSYNEQFF. In DNA, the CDR3 is TGTGCCAGCAGCTTGGGGGATAACTCCTACAATGAGCAGTTCTTC.